What follows are 26 T cell receptor beta chains derived from one specimen sequenced in a study of blood T cell repertoires in COVID-19. The repertoire was sequenced with immunoSEQ multiplex PCR; TCRdb's copy has only in-frame clones and lacks some. The repertoire holds about 180,000 clones, around four fifths seen once, with 6.5% to 8.5% in the top ten. Sequenced sample: peripheral blood. Receptor source: a woman in her thirties or forties with COVID-19, enrolled during active disease.

The chain recombines TRBV19 with TRBJ1-4, with 7 positions matching TRBD1. The ends lost 5 bases at V and 4 bases at J; junction bases unmatched: 1. CDR3 size: 13 residues. Germline V CDR1 and CDR2: LNHDA, SQIVND (reference sequence). The CDR3 nucleotides are TGTGCCAGTAGTGGACAGGTTAATGAAAAACTGTTTTTT. Translation: CASSGQVNEKLFF.

In its sample, this clone was seen once. Other nucleotide sequences from this sample produce the same CDR3. The gene calls are TRBV18 and TRBJ1-1; D is possibly TRBD1 (5 bases). Germline lookup yields CDR1 KGHSH and CDR2 LQKENI. V lost 5 bases and J 3 bases, leaving 10 bases between the germline ends. The CDR3 is 13 residues long. The CDR3 DNA is TGTGCCAGCTCAGGGAGGGGCGACACTGAAGCTTTCTTT. The encoded protein is CASSGRGDTEAFF.

V and J are TRBV4-2 and TRBJ1-2; D may be TRBD1 (6 bases). The CDR3 spans 15 residues. The V end was cut by 3 bases, the J end by 3 bases, with 14 bases between. CDR1 is LGHNA and CDR2 is YNFKEQ in the germline V gene. The CDR3 DNA follows: TGTGCCAGCAGCCACCCAGGACAGCGGTACTATGGCTACACCTTC. Protein sequence: CASSHPGQRYYGYTF.

This chain connects TRBV27 to TRBJ1-2; D may be TRBD1 (6 bases). The CDR3 is 14 amino acids. The ends were cut back, 5 bases at V and 4 bases at J, with 14 bases in the middle. Looked up from germline, CDR1 is MNHEY and CDR2 is SMNVEV (reference sequence). CDR3 nucleotides: TGTGCCAGCAGTAAAGCCCCAGGGGCCTATGGCTACACCTTC. The encoded protein is CASSKAPGAYGYTF.

This chain connects TRBV9 to TRBJ1-2, with D perhaps matching TRBD1 (5 bases). V was pared by 5 bases and J by 5 bases, with 16 bases between. The germline V gene has CDR1 SGDLS and CDR2 YYNGEE. CDR3 length equals 14 residues. The CDR3 region is CASRKTASGYGYTF. The CDR3 DNA reads as TGTGCCAGCAGGAAGACAGCATCCGGATATGGCTACACCTTC.

The chain links TRBV9 to TRBJ2-3, with D possibly TRBD2 on 6 matching bases. The CDR3 totals 16 residues. Trimming cost V 0 bases and J 2 bases, with 13 bases left between them. From germline, CDR1 is SGDLS and CDR2 YYNGEE. CDR3 loop: CASSVETGEFTDTQYF. The CDR3 DNA sequence: TGTGCCAGCAGCGTAGAGACGGGGGAGTTCACAGATACGCAGTATTTT.

The chain couples TRBV29-1 to TRBJ2-5; 7 bases align to TRBD1. The germline V gene encodes CDR1 SQVTM and CDR2 ANQGSEA. The CDR3 is 12 residues long. Trimming cost V 7 bases and J 4 bases; bases outside gene matches: 6. CDR3 sequence reads: CSADRARETQYF. The CDR3 nucleotides are TGCAGCGCCGACAGGGCGAGAGAGACCCAGTACTTC.

The chain couples TRBV21-1 to TRBJ2-7; the table's D call TRBD1 went unverified against the DNA. TRBV21-1 is deemed a pseudogene. The CDR3 consists of 17 residues. CDR3 in DNA: TGTGCCAGCAGCAAAGATGACAGCAATCATCTCTCCTACGAGCAGTACTTC. It yields the protein CASSKDDSNHLSYEQYF.

About this clone itself: A junction boundary mismatches the germline segment, possibly from a read error. V and J are TRBV2 and TRBJ1-2, with 9 bases matching TRBD1. Germline V gene lookup returns CDR1 SNHLY and CDR2 FYNNEI. This CDR3 has 12 residues. The CDR3, as DNA: TGTGCCAGCAGGGGGACAGGGCGCGACCGCTTTTTC. Translating it yields CASRGTGRDRFF.

V usage is TRBV5-4 and J usage is TRBJ1-4, with 12 bases aligning to TRBD1. V was pared by 5 bases and J by 3 bases, with 11 bases of the junction left unmatched. The CDR3 is made up of 18 amino acids. Germline CDR1 and CDR2: SGHNT and YYREEE (reference sequence). The CDR3 sequence is CASRAGTGGLGANEKLFF. The CDR3 DNA sequence: TGTGCCAGCAGGGCCGGGACAGGGGGCCTAGGGGCTAATGAAAAACTGTTTTTT.

V usage is TRBV5-1 and J usage is TRBJ2-7; 12 bases are a match to TRBD1. The CDR3 sequence is 15 residues long. Unmatched junction bases numbered 6, after V lost 4 bases and J lost 4 bases. The V gene's germline CDR1 is SGHRS and CDR2 YFSETQ. The DNA of the CDR3 is TGCGCCAGCAGCCGGGAGGGACAGGGGGCATACGAGCAGTACTTC. It encodes CASSREGQGAYEQYF.

The chain employs TRBV2 and TRBJ1-6, with unresolved D. This CDR3 contains 11 residues. V was pared by 5 bases and J by 9 bases, with 5 bases between. In germline, CDR1 is SNHLY, CDR2 FYNNEI. The DNA for the CDR3 is TGTGCCAGCAGTCGTAGTTCACCCCTCCACTTT. This translates into CASSRSSPLHF.

This clone was seen only once. V and J are TRBV25-1 and TRBJ1-1; D remains ambiguous. CDR3 length equals 14 residues. In germline, CDR1 is MGHDK, CDR2 SYGVNS. V shed 10 bases and J shed 6 bases, with 21 bases lying between them. CDR3 in DNA: TGTGCCACCTCGAGAGCACGCGGCGTGGCTGAAGCTTTCTTT. It yields the protein CATSRARGVAEAFF.

The chain links TRBV4-1 to TRBJ1-2, with a possible D match to TRBD1 (6 bases). V was shortened by 5 bases and J by 3 bases, with 16 bases between the two germline ends. The CDR3 sequence is 15 residues long. Germline loops: CDR1 MGHRA, CDR2 YSYEKL. CDR3 sequence reads: CASSDETGPYYGYTF. The CDR3, as DNA: TGCGCCAGCAGCGACGAGACAGGTCCGTACTATGGCTACACCTTC.

The chain is built from TRBV11-2 and TRBJ2-3; 9 positions match TRBD2. J lost 0 bases, V lost 8 bases, and 9 bases had no gene match. Germline values: CDR1 SGHAT, CDR2 FQNNGV. This CDR3 has 16 residues. CDR3 amino acids: CASVIGGGGSTDTQYF. In DNA form, the CDR3 reads TGTGCCAGCGTAATAGGCGGGGGGGGTAGCACAGATACGCAGTATTTT.

J is TRBJ1-5 and V is TRBV10-2, with TRBD1 identical over 8 bases. J was trimmed by 3 bases and V by 6 bases; bases with no gene match: 4. The CDR3 length is 14 residues. Germline loops: CDR1 WSHSY, CDR2 SAAADI. In DNA form, the CDR3 reads TGCGCCAGCAGAGGACAGGGCAACAATCAGCCCCAGCATTTT. Amino acids: CASRGQGNNQPQHF.

This clone turned up a few times. The V and J genes are TRBV28 and TRBJ2-7; D is possibly TRBD2 (6 bases). The CDR3 is 14 residues long. V shed 7 bases and J shed 3 bases, with 16 bases lying between them. The V gene's germline CDR1 is MDHEN and CDR2 SYDVKM. Here the CDR3 reads CASKEAGSDYEQYF. As DNA, the CDR3 is TGTGCCAGCAAAGAGGCGGGAAGCGACTACGAGCAGTACTTC.

The chain has TRBV29-1 and TRBJ1-1; D is unresolved. V was clipped by 7 bases and J by 0 bases, with 12 bases between them. The CDR3 length is 13 residues. The germline gives CDR1 SQVTM, CDR2 ANQGSEA. The CDR3 region has the DNA TGCAGCGGCGAGGGAGGGTTGAACACTGAAGCTTTCTTT. This sequence encodes CSGEGGLNTEAFF. The full variable domain, rest sourced from reference TRBV29-1 and TRBJ1-1, is SAVISQKPSRDICQRGTSLTIQCQVDSQVTMMFWYRQQPGQSLTLIATANQGSEATYESGFVIDKFPISRPNLTFSTLTVSNMSPEDSSIYLCSGEGGLNTEAFFGQGTRLTVV.

This rearrangement joins TRBV2 to TRBJ1-5; the D gene is possibly TRBD1 (6 bases). The CDR3 contains 15 residues. Trimming pared 7 bases from V and 0 bases from J, leaving 13 bases between. The germline CDR1 and CDR2 sequences are SNHLY and FYNNEI. CDR3 sequence: CASKPGTHSNQPQHF. CDR3 nucleotides: TGTGCCAGCAAACCAGGGACACATAGCAATCAGCCCCAGCATTTT.

Concerning this clone itself: A junction end diverges from the germline sequence, so it may reflect a read error. This rearrangement joins TRBV12-3 or TRBV12-4 to TRBJ1-2; D is perhaps TRBD1 (6 bases). The CDR3 runs 11 residues. The DNA of the CDR3 is TGTGCCAGCGGAAGACAGGCGGCCCTCCCCTTC. Translation: CASGRQAALPF.

This clone was picked up one time. The chain combines TRBV18 with TRBJ2-7; TRBD2 matches 13 bases. V shed 3 bases and J 5 bases; nucleotides not matched to a gene: 7. Germline assignment: CDR1 KGHSH and CDR2 LQKENI. The CDR3 spans 16 residues. In DNA, the CDR3 is TGTGCCAGCTCACCGCTGGGACTAGCGGGACGAAACGAGCAGTACTTC. This encodes CASSPLGLAGRNEQYF.

V and J are TRBV5-4 and TRBJ1-1; TRBD1 matches 12 bases. There are 14 residues in the CDR3. Germline V gene sequence: CDR1 SGHNT, CDR2 YYREEE (reference sequence). The V gene end was trimmed by 3 bases and the J gene end by 5 bases; junction bases not matched to a gene: 2. The CDR3 loop reads CASSWDRGLTEAFF. In DNA, the CDR3 is TGTGCCAGCAGCTGGGACAGGGGGCTAACTGAAGCTTTCTTT. Based on the CDR3 plus reference TRBV5-4 and TRBJ1-1, the full variable domain is ETGVTQSPTHLIKTRGQQVTLRCSSQSGHNTVSWYQQALGQGPQFIFQYYREEENGRGNFPPRFSGLQFPNYSSELNVNALELDDSALYLCASSWDRGLTEAFFGQGTRLTVV.

The chain uses TRBV19 and TRBJ1-1; TRBD1 is a possible D gene (5 bases). V was clipped by 4 bases and J by 0 bases, with 6 bases between them. Germline V lookup: CDR1 LNHDA, CDR2 SQIVND (reference sequence). The CDR3 has 13 amino acids. DNA of the CDR3: TGTGCCAGTAGTACCAGGGTGAACACTGAAGCTTTCTTT. Translation: CASSTRVNTEAFF.

CDR3 nucleotides: TGTGCCAGCAGTACCGGACAGGGCCTTGTTGAGCAGTTCTTC. Translation: CASSTGQGLVEQFF. The rearrangement joins TRBV6-5 to TRBJ2-1; 8 nucleotides line up with TRBD1. The CDR3 contains 14 residues. Trimming took 5 bases from V and 9 from J; bases not matched to a gene: 9. Germline V gives CDR1 MNHEY, CDR2 SVGAGI.

This clone showed up just a few times. J is TRBJ2-2 and V is TRBV7-3; possible D gene TRBD2, 5 bases. The germline V gene has CDR1 SGHTA and CDR2 FQGTGA. V shed 5 bases and J shed 4 bases, with 14 bases lying between them. This CDR3 comprises 15 residues. CDR3 residues: CASSRGGVLTGELFF. Here the CDR3 DNA reads TGTGCCAGCAGCCGTGGAGGTGTTCTCACCGGGGAGCTGTTTTTT.

V is TRBV19 and J is TRBJ2-5, with TRBD2 matching over 7 bases. Looked up from germline, CDR1 is LNHDA and CDR2 is SQIVND (reference sequence). The CDR3 has 13 amino acids. Germline trimming cut 2 bases from V and 5 bases from J; bases unmatched to any gene: 2. This CDR3 reads CASSINGGETQYF. In nucleotides, the CDR3 is TGTGCCAGTAGTATAAACGGGGGGGAGACCCAGTACTTC.